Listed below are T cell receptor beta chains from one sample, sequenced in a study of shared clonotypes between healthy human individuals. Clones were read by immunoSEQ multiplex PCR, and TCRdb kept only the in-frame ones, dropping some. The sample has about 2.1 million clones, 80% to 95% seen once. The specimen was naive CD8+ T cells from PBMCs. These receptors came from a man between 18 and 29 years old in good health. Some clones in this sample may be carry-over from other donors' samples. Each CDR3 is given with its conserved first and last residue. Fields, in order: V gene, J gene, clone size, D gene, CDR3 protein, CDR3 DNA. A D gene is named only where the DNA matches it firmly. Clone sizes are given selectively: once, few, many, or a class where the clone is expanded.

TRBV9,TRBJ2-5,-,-,CASSVGSRAETQYF,TGTGCCAGCAGCGTAGGTTCAAGGGCGGAGACCCAGTACTTC
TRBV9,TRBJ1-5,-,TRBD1,CASSAAGGVGQPQHF,TGTGCCAGCAGCGCGGCAGGGGGGGTGGGTCAGCCCCAGCATTTT
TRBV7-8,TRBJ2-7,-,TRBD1,CASSPTGGAVGEQYF,TGTGCCAGCAGCCCTACAGGGGGCGCGGTTGGCGAGCAGTACTTC
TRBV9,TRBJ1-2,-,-,CASSPRSEPTHNYGYTF,TGTGCCAGCAGCCCTCGGTCGGAACCGACTCATAACTATGGCTACACCTTC
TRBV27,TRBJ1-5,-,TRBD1,CASSSRDRDNQPQHF,TGTGCCAGCAGTTCCCGGGACAGGGATAATCAGCCCCAGCATTTT
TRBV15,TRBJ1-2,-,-,CATSRENSYGYTF,TGTGCCACCAGCAGAGAGAACAGCTATGGCTACACCTTC
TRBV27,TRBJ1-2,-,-,CASSSRSNGYTF,TGTGCCAGCAGTTCAAGGTCGAATGGCTACACCTTC
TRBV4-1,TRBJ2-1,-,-,CASSQRLGGNEQFF,TGCGCCAGCAGCCAACGCCTGGGTGGGAATGAGCAGTTCTTC
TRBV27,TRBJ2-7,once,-,CATKTGMGEQYF,TGTGCCACCAAGACTGGCATGGGCGAGCAGTACTTC
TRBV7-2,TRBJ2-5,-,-,CASSPGQTSWETQYF,TGTGCCAGCAGCCCGGGCCAGACGTCTTGGGAGACCCAGTACTTC
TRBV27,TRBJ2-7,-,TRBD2,CASSFGGGPLNEQYF,TGTGCCAGCAGTTTTGGGGGAGGGCCACTTAACGAGCAGTACTTC
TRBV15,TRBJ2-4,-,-,CATSATGGVSKNIQYF,TGTGCCACCAGCGCGACCGGAGGGGTGTCCAAAAACATTCAGTACTTC
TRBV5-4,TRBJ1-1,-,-,CASSLEGGGTEAFF,TGTGCCAGCAGCTTGGAAGGGGGAGGCACTGAAGCTTTCTTT
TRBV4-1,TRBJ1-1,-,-,CASSHPTVNTEAFF,TGCGCCAGCAGCCACCCGACAGTGAACACTGAAGCTTTCTTT
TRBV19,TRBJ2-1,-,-,CASSTGLVIGQFF,TGTGCCAGTAGTACGGGGCTCGTCATAGGACAGTTCTTC
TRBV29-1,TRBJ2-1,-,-,CSAHGVAAYNEQFF,TGCAGCGCCCACGGAGTAGCGGCATACAATGAGCAGTTCTTC
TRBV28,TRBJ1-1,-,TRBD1,CASSPDRPLTEAFF,TGTGCCAGCAGTCCGGACAGGCCTTTGACTGAAGCTTTCTTT
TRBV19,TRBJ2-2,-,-,CASSIVVIYPNTGELFF,TGTGCCAGTAGTATAGTTGTTATCTACCCGAACACCGGGGAGCTGTTTTTT
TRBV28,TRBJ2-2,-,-,CASGTGELFF,TGTGCCAGCGGGACCGGGGAGCTGTTTTTT
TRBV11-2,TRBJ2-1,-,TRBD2,CASSPAGLAKFF,TGTGCCAGCAGCCCCGCGGGACTAGCGAAGTTCTTC
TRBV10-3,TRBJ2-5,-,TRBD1,CAISEFYLGTGEAGFQETQYF,TGTGCCATCAGTGAATTCTACCTTGGGACAGGGGAGGCTGGTTTCCAAGAGACCCAGTACTTC
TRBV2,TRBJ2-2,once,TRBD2,CASRSGLAGLTGELFF,TGTGCCAGCAGGTCGGGACTAGCGGGTCTCACCGGGGAGCTGTTTTTT
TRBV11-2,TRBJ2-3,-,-,CASSLSRVAPPDTQYF,TGTGCCAGCAGCTTAAGTAGGGTAGCGCCCCCAGATACGCAGTATTTT
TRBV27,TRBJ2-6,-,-,CASSSRDLGRSGANVLTF,TGTGCCAGCAGTTCGAGGGACCTTGGGAGGTCTGGGGCCAACGTCCTGACTTTC
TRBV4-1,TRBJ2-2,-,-,CASSQDPSPRPNTGELFF,TGCGCCAGCAGCCAAGACCCCTCCCCCAGGCCGAACACCGGGGAGCTGTTTTTT
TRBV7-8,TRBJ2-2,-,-,CASSTTNTGELFF,TGTGCCAGCTCCACGACAAACACCGGGGAGCTGTTTTTT
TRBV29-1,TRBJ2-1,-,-,CSVGGENEQFF,TGCAGCGTTGGGGGGGAAAATGAGCAGTTCTTC
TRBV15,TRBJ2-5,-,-,CATSREQNQETQYF,TGTGCCACCAGCAGAGAACAGAACCAAGAGACCCAGTACTTC
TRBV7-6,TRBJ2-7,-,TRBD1,CASSPDRASYEQYF,TGTGCCAGCAGTCCAGACAGGGCTTCCTACGAGCAGTACTTC
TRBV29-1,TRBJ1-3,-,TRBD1,CSVPGTGGNTIYF,TGCAGCGTTCCCGGGACAGGGGGGAACACCATATATTTT
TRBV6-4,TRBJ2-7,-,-,CASRKTDRTYEQYF,TGTGCCAGCAGGAAGACGGACAGAACCTACGAGCAGTACTTC
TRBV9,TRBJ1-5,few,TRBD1,CASSVEGQGPPQHF,TGTGCCAGCAGCGTAGAGGGACAGGGTCCACCCCAGCATTTT
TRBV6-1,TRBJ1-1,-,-,CASSKRGFGTEAFF,TGTGCCAGCAGTAAGCGGGGGTTCGGCACTGAAGCTTTCTTT
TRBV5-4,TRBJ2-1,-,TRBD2,CASSDLEGRGRYNEQFF,TGTGCCAGCAGCGATCTGGAGGGGAGGGGACGCTACAATGAGCAGTTCTTC
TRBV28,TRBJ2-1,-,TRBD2,CASSPTSGFYNEQFF,TGTGCCAGCAGTCCAACTAGCGGATTCTACAATGAGCAGTTCTTC
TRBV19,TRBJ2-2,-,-,CASSNPLGGAGELFF,TGTGCCAGTAGTAACCCACTAGGCGGGGCCGGGGAGCTGTTTTTT
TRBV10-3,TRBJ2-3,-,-,CAISELAGAGDTQYF,TGTGCCATCAGTGAGCTGGCAGGGGCCGGAGATACGCAGTATTTT
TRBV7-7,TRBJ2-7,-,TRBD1,CASSTRDSYEQYF,TGTGCCAGCAGCACCCGGGACAGTTACGAGCAGTACTTC
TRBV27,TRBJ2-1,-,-,CASSTWDNYNEQFF,TGTGCCAGCAGTACCTGGGACAACTACAATGAGCAGTTCTTC
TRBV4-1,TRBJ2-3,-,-,CASSPRRSQSDTQYF,TGCGCCAGCAGCCCTAGGAGGTCCCAATCAGATACGCAGTATTTT
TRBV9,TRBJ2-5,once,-,CASSNGQETQYF,TGTGCCAGCAGCAATGGTCAGGAGACCCAGTACTTC
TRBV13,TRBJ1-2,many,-,CASSLGQLHTF,TGTGCCAGCAGCTTAGGACAGCTCCACACCTTC
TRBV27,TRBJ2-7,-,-,CASSLRIDSYEQYF,TGTGCCAGCAGTCTACGGATCGACTCCTACGAGCAGTACTTC
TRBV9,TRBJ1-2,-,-,CASSVAPEKADYGYTF,TGTGCCAGCAGCGTAGCGCCGGAAAAGGCTGACTATGGCTACACCTTC
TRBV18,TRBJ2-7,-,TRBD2,CASSPPTSGRFYEQYF,TGTGCCAGCTCACCACCTACTAGCGGGAGGTTTTACGAGCAGTACTTC
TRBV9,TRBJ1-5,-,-,CASSAGVSNQPQHF,TGTGCCAGCAGCGCCGGGGTGAGCAATCAGCCCCAGCATTTT
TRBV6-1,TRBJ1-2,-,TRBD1,CASSGQGQVGYTF,TGTGCCAGCAGTGGACAGGGTCAGGTCGGCTACACCTTC
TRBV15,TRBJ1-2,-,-,CATSLTTSGYTF,TGTGCCACCAGCTTAACGACAAGCGGCTACACCTTC
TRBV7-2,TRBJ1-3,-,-,CASSLGGPSGNTIYF,TGTGCCAGCAGCTTAGGGGGACCCTCTGGAAACACCATATATTTT
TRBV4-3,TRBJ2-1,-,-,CASSPGRRSYNEQFF,TGCGCCAGCAGCCCCGGACGTCGGTCCTACAATGAGCAGTTCTTC
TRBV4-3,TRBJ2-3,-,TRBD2,CASSQDRTSGLKTDTQYF,TGCGCCAGCAGCCAGGACCGGACTAGCGGCCTGAAGACAGATACGCAGTATTTT
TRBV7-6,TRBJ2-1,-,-,CASSSPGYNEQFF,TGTGCCAGCAGCTCACCGGGTTACAATGAGCAGTTCTTC
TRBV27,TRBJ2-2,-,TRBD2,CASSRSQGLAGTGELFF,TGTGCCAGCAGCCGTTCCCAGGGACTAGCTGGCACCGGGGAGCTGTTTTTT
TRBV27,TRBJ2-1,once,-,CAIRGAYNEQFF,TGTGCCATCAGAGGGGCCTACAATGAGCAGTTCTTC
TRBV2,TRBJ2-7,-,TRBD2,CASSDRGTSGSSYEQYF,TGTGCCAGCAGTGACAGAGGGACTAGCGGGAGCTCCTACGAGCAGTACTTC
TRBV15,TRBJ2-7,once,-,CATSRVMQGGAYEQYF,TGTGCCACCAGCAGAGTCATGCAAGGCGGAGCCTACGAGCAGTACTTC
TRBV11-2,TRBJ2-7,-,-,CASSLALKVHEQYF,TGTGCCAGCAGCCTAGCTCTGAAGGTCCACGAGCAGTACTTC
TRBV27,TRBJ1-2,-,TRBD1,CASSLGQGTGLRGYTF,TGTGCCAGCAGTTTAGGTCAAGGGACAGGGCTGAGAGGCTACACCTTC
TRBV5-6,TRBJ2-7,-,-,CASSLGQGSYEQYF,TGTGCCAGCAGCTTGGGGCAGGGCTCCTACGAGCAGTACTTC
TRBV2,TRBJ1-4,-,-,CASRNRAPGEKLFF,TGTGCCAGCAGAAACAGGGCCCCAGGTGAAAAACTGTTTTTT